The T cell receptor beta chain described here comes from a study of blood T cells in healthy people across ages. The individuals who served as donors were healthy Caucasians living in Russia, aged about 6 to 95. The V end lost 5 bases, the J end lost 2 bases, and 13 bases lay between the germline ends. This CDR3 comprises 14 residues. CDR1 GTSNPN and CDR2 SVGIG come from the germline V gene (reference sequence). Overall study results and limits: It was held that the diversity estimates obtained from one million T cells were underestimates. Changes in expanded clonotypes were possibly confounded, as the CMV status of donors was unknown. With age, beta diversity per million T cells declined roughly linearly, significantly by 35 to 40.

A sample-barcoded 5' primer and a J-beta primer mix were used in a second PCR of roughly 6 to 11 cycles. TCRdb itself ran the 5' RACE reads through MiXCR, one entry per CDR3 protein. The sample has roughly 700,000 distinct CDR3 sequences, approximately 49% seen once. As concerns this clonotype: No antigen is known for it.

The TCR was taken from a woman aged 55-70 years in good health. The J gene is TRBJ1-5, the V gene TRBV30; tentatively, D is TRBD1 (5 bases). The sample taken for sequencing was blood. The CDR3 region has the DNA TGTGCCTGGGGGAGCAGGGTAGGCAATCAGCCCCAGCATTTT. Translating it yields CAWGSRVGNQPQHF.